These 14 T cell receptor beta chains came from one sample sequenced in a study of Ad26.COV2.S vaccination and SARS-CoV-2 variants. Treatment specified: some 19 received Ad26.COV2.S at low or high dose, single or two shots; several received placebo; per-sample allocation not given. The study sampled participants on day 63 after the first vaccine or placebo injection. Profiling relied on immunoSEQ multiplex PCR, and the TCRdb table lists in-frame clones only, not all of them. The repertoire holds about 370,000 clones, with approximately 91% as singletons. Source: peripheral blood, taken in a trial of Ad26.COV2.S vaccine versus placebo. The receptors here all came from a person between 18 and 65 years old who received the Ad26.COV2.S COVID-19 vaccine or a placebo.

The rearrangement uses TRBV11-2 and TRBJ2-5, with unresolved D. Trimming cost V 2 bases and J 3 bases, with 4 bases left between them. The germline gives CDR1 SGHAT, CDR2 FQNNGV. This CDR3 comprises 12 residues. This CDR3 is CASSLTEETQYF. CDR3 DNA sequence: TGTGCCAGCAGCTTAACCGAAGAGACCCAGTACTTC.

J is TRBJ2-5 and V is TRBV28; D is perhaps TRBD1 or TRBD2 (6 bases each). Germline CDR1 MDHEN, CDR2 SYDVKM. V lost 6 bases and J 1 base, leaving 15 bases between the germline ends. CDR3 length: 15 amino acids. CDR3 nucleotide sequence: TGTGCCAGCAGCCCTGCCGGGGGCACCCAAGAGACCCAGTACTTC. It yields the protein CASSPAGGTQETQYF.

The rearrangement joins TRBV5-6 to TRBJ2-7; 7 bases are shared with TRBD1. The CDR3 is 13 amino acids. The J segment lost 2 bases and the V segment lost 4 bases, leaving 3 bases of the junction unmatched. The germline gives CDR1 SGHDT, CDR2 YYEEEE. CDR3 in DNA: TGTGCCAGCAGCCAGGGACAGCCCTACGAGCAGTACTTC. Its protein product is CASSQGQPYEQYF.

The chain joins TRBV27 to TRBJ1-5; TRBD1 might be the D (5 bases). Trimming cost V 5 bases and J 6 bases, with 11 bases left between them. From germline, CDR1 is MNHEY and CDR2 SMNVEV (reference sequence). The CDR3 totals 13 residues. The CDR3 loop is CASSRSQGQPQHF. The CDR3 region has the DNA TGTGCCAGCAGTCGCTCCCAGGGTCAGCCCCAGCATTTT.

The V gene is TRBV28, the J gene TRBJ1-2; a possible D gene is TRBD1 (6 bases). The CDR3 covers 14 residues. Germline loops: CDR1 MDHEN, CDR2 SYDVKM. Trimming cost V 8 bases and J 4 bases, with 17 bases left between them. The CDR3 protein is CASGTIGGAYGYTF. The CDR3 coding sequence is TGTGCCAGCGGAACCATAGGGGGGGCCTATGGCTACACCTTC.

This chain connects TRBV19 to TRBJ2-1; 10 nucleotides align to TRBD2. This CDR3 region has 17 residues. CDR1 is LNHDA, CDR2 SQIVND, per germline (reference sequence). The junction had 15 bases not matched to a gene; V was cut back by 5 bases and J by 8 bases. The chain's CDR3 is CASSFLKREGRDHEQFF. CDR3 DNA sequence: TGTGCCAGTAGTTTTCTAAAGCGGGAGGGCCGGGATCATGAGCAGTTCTTC.

The V and J genes are TRBV5-1 and TRBJ2-7; TRBD1 agrees at 9 bases. CDR1 and CDR2 from the germline V gene are SGHRS and YFSETQ. V shed 3 bases and J 1 base; nucleotides not matched to a gene: 5. CDR3 length equals 15 residues. The CDR3 reads CASSYLGQGSYEQYF. The CDR3 nucleotides read TGCGCCAGCAGCTACCTTGGACAGGGGTCCTACGAGCAGTACTTC.

The chain joins TRBV14 to TRBJ2-1; TRBD1 is a possible D gene (5 bases). Germline assignment: CDR1 SGHDN and CDR2 FVKESK. Trimming took 2 bases from V and 6 from J, leaving 8 bases between them. The CDR3 spans 13 residues. CDR3 in DNA: TGTGCCAGCAGCCAAAATAGGGGCAATGAGCAGTTCTTC. Protein: CASSQNRGNEQFF.

The CDR3 here is CASLGLAGDNEQFF. CDR3 DNA sequence: TGTGCCAGCCTGGGACTAGCGGGAGACAATGAGCAGTTCTTC. V and J are TRBV21-1 and TRBJ2-1; the table's TRBD2 call for D was not verified on the DNA. TRBV21-1 is termed a pseudogene. This CDR3 comprises 14 residues.

The chain has TRBV13 and TRBJ1-1; D unresolved. This CDR3 has 14 residues. V lost 2 bases and J 4 bases, leaving 11 bases between the germline ends. Germline loops: CDR1 PRHDT, CDR2 FYEKMQ (reference sequence). The CDR3 here is CASSLLEGGTEAFF. For the CDR3, the DNA is TGTGCCAGCAGCTTACTGGAGGGCGGCACTGAAGCTTTCTTT.

The V call is TRBV4-1, the J call TRBJ2-3; 13 nucleotides agree with TRBD2. The length of the CDR3 is 20 residues. Germline V lookup: CDR1 MGHRA, CDR2 YSYEKL. The V gene end was trimmed by 4 bases and the J gene end by 2 bases; junction bases not matched to a gene: 15. The CDR3 DNA follows: TGCGCCAGCAGCCGGAGTCTTTCAGGGGGACTAGCGGGACCCACAGATACGCAGTATTTT. Translation gives CASSRSLSGGLAGPTDTQYF.

This sequence joins TRBV12-5 and TRBJ1-4; D is perhaps TRBD1 (6 bases). V was cut by 3 bases and J by 2 bases, with 13 bases left in between. CDR3 length: 16 amino acids. CDR1 and CDR2 (germline): LGHNT, FRNRAP. DNA for the CDR3: TGTGCTAGTGGTTTCTATACAGGGACTACTAATGAAAAACTGTTTTTT. It yields the protein CASGFYTGTTNEKLFF.

The chain carries TRBV7-2 and TRBJ2-5; the D is unclear. This CDR3 region has 13 residues. V was clipped by 1 base and J by 7 bases, with 10 bases between them. The germline gives CDR1 SGHTA, CDR2 FQGNSA. This chain's CDR3 is CASSLVYLGTQYF. The CDR3 DNA reads TGTGCCAGCAGCTTAGTGTATTTGGGGACCCAGTACTTC.

This clone showed up just once. The rearrangement uses TRBV6-2 or TRBV6-3 and TRBJ2-2; D unresolved. The CDR3 covers 18 residues. V lost 2 bases and J 1 base, leaving 17 bases between the germline ends. The germline gives CDR1 MNHEY, CDR2 SVGEGT. This CDR3 is CASSYPRFVDLNTGELFF. The CDR3 nucleotides read TGTGCCAGCAGTTACCCTAGGTTCGTCGATCTGAACACCGGGGAGCTGTTTTTT.